The TCR beta chain described here comes from a study of shared clonotypes between healthy human individuals. The germline V gene has CDR1 SGHNT and CDR2 YYREEE (reference sequence). The CDR3 extends over 15 amino acids. Trimming removed 4 bases at V and 5 bases at J, with 15 bases between. The method was immunoSEQ multiplex PCR; TCRdb's version includes in-frame clones alone and lacks a portion of them. Seen here are hundreds of thousands of clones, about 95% observed once, and the top ten hold around 0.12%. Whole-study findings and limits: A handful of donors showed sharing of roughly 5% of naive CD4 clonotypes.

Cells designated naive CD8 were CD45RO-negative and were positively selected for CCR7, with terminally differentiated effector memory CD45RA+ cells excluded. With respect to this clone: Antigen unknown.

The source of this sequence is a woman aged 25 to 39 in good health. Material: naive CD8+ T cells sorted from blood. The chain is built from TRBV5-4 and TRBJ2-2, with D unresolved. As DNA, the CDR3 is TGTGCCAGCAGCCCCTTTCGGAGTTCTACCGGGGAGCTGTTTTTT. It codes for CASSPFRSSTGELFF.